This T cell receptor beta chain appears in the sequencing data of a study of T-cell memory formation after mild COVID-19. Study-level results: Researchers report contracting CD4+ clones mostly in CM and EM, with CD8+ clones in EMRA. Among clones contracting day 15 to 85, CD4/CD8 was balanced, whereas later expanders leaned CD4+.

Researchers used 5'RACE with constant-segment primers to make TCR alpha and TCR beta cDNA libraries that carry sample barcodes and UMIs. TCRdb fed the 5' RACE reads into MiXCR, producing one record per CDR3 protein. The sample contains some 120,000 distinct CDR3 sequences, 16% of which appear only once. Trimming at V came to 2 bases and at J to 3 bases, leaving 3 bases not matched to a gene. The CDR3 is made up of 14 amino acids. Germline CDR1 is SGDLS and CDR2 is YYNGEE. This clonotype was picked up a small number of times. The antigen remains undetermined. V usage is TRBV9 and J usage is TRBJ1-2, with 8 bases aligning to TRBD1. The sequence was collected from an adult woman who had mild COVID-19 (a few samples of this study predate the infection). Cell type and time point are not known. Sequenced input: PBMCs or a T cell subset sorted from them (not recorded which). CDR3 residues: CASSVGQEDYGYTF. DNA for the CDR3: TGTGCCAGCAGCGTGGGACAGGAAGACTATGGCTACACCTTC. The entire variable domain, with the rest obtained from reference TRBV9 and TRBJ1-2, is as follows: DSGVTQTPKHLITATGQRVTLRCSPRSGDLSVYWYQQSLDQGLQFLIQYYNGEERAKGNILERFSAQQFPDLHSELNLSSLELGDSALYFCASSVGQEDYGYTFGSGTRLTVV.